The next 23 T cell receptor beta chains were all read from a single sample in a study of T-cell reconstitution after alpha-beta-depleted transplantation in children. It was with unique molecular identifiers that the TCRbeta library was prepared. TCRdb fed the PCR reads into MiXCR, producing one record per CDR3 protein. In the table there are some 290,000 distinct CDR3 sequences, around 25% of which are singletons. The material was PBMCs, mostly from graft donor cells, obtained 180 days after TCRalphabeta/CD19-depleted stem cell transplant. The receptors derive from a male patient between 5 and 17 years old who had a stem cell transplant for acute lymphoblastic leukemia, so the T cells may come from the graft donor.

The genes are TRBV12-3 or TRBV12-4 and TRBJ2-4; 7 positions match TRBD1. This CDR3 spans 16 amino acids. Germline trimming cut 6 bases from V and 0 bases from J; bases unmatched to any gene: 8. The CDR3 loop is CASSPRDSLAKNIQYF. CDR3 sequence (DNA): TGTGCCAGCAGCCCCCGGGACAGTCTAGCCAAAAACATTCAGTACTTC.

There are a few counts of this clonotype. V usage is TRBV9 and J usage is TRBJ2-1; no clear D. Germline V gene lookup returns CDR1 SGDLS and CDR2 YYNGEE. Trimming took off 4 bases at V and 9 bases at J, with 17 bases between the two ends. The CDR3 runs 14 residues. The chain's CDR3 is CASSPPRARTEQFF. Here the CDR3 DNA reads TGTGCCAGCAGCCCCCCCCGGGCCCGTACTGAGCAGTTCTTC.

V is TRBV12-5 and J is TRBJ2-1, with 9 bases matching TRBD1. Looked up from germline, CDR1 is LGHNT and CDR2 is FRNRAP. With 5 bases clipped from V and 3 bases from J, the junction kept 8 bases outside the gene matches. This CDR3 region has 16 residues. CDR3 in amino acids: CASGRSGTGLYNEQFF. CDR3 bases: TGTGCTAGTGGTCGTTCCGGGACAGGGCTCTACAATGAGCAGTTCTTC.

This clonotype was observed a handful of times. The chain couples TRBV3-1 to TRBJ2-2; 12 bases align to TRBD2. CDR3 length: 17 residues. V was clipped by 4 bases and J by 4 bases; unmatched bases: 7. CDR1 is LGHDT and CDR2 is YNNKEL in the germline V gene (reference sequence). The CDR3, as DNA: TGTGCCAGCAGCCTGCCCGGACTAGCGGGGCGCACCGGGGAGCTGTTTTTT. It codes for CASSLPGLAGRTGELFF.

The CDR3 DNA sequence: TGCAGCGTTGCGGGAAGGACTAGCCGGAACACCATATATTTT. Its translation: CSVAGRTSRNTIYF. The chain joins TRBV29-1 to TRBJ1-3; D is uncertain. Germline V gives CDR1 SQVTM, CDR2 ANQGSEA. The germline V and J ends were trimmed by 4 bases and 7 bases, with 17 bases remaining between them. The CDR3 runs to 14 residues.

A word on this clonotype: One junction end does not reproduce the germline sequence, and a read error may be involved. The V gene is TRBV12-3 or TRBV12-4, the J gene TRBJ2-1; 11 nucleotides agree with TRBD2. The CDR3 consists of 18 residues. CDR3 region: CAISLKLAGVSSYNEQFF. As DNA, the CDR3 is TGTGCCATCAGTTTAAAACTAGCGGGAGTTAGCTCCTACAATGAGCAGTTCTTC.

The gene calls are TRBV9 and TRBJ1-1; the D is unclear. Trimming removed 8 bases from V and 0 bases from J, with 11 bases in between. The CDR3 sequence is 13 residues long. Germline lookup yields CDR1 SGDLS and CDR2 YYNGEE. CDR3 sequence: CASATVMNTEAFF. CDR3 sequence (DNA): TGTGCCAGTGCGACGGTCATGAACACTGAAGCTTTCTTT.

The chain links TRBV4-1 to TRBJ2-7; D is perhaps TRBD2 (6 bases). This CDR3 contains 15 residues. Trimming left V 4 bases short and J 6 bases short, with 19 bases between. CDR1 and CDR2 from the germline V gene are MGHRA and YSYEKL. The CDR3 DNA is TGCGCCAGCAGCCGGGCGGGGCTAGTAAACGTCGAGCAGTACTTC. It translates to CASSRAGLVNVEQYF.

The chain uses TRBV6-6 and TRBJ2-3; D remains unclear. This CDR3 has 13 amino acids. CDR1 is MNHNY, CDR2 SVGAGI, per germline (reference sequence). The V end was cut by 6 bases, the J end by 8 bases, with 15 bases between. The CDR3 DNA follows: TGTGCCAGCAGCCTGACCGGTTCGGGTACGCAGTATTTT. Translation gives CASSLTGSGTQYF.

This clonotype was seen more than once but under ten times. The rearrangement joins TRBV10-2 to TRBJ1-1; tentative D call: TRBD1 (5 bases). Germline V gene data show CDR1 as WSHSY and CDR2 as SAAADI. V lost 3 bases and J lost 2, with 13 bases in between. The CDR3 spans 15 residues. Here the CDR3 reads CASSDPRGSNTEAFF. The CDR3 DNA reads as TGCGCCAGCAGTGACCCTCGGGGGTCCAACACTGAAGCTTTCTTT.

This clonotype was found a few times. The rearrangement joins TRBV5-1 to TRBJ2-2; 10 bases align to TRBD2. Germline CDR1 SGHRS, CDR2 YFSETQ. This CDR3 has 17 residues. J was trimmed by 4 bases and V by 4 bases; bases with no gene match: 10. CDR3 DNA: TGCGCCAGCAGCCGACGGGGACTAGCGATATTCACCGGGGAGCTGTTTTTT. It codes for CASSRRGLAIFTGELFF.

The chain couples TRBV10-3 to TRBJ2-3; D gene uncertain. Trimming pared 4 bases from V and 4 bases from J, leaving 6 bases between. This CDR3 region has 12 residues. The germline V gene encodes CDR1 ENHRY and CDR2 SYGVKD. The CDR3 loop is CAISVRSDTQYF. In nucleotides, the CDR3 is TGTGCCATCAGTGTCAGGTCAGATACGCAGTATTTT.

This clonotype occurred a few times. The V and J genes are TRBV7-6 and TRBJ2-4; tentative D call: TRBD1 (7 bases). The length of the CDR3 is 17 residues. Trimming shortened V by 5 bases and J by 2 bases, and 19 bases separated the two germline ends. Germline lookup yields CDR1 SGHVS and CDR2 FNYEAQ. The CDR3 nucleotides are TGTGCCAGCAGCCTCTCAGGGGGGCTCCTAACCAAAAACATTCAGTACTTC. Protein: CASSLSGGLLTKNIQYF.

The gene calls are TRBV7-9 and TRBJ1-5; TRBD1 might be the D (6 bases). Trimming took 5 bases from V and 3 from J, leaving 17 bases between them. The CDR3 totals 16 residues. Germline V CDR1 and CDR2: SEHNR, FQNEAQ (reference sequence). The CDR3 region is CASSQTNRVPNQPQHF. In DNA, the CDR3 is TGTGCCAGCAGCCAGACTAACAGGGTACCCAATCAGCCCCAGCATTTT.

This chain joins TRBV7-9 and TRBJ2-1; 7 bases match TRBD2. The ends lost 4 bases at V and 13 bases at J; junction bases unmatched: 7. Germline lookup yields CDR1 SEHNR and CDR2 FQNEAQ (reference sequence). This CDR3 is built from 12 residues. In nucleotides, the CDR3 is TGTGCCAGCAGCTCGCTGCTAGCGGCTCAGTTCTTC. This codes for CASSSLLAAQFF.

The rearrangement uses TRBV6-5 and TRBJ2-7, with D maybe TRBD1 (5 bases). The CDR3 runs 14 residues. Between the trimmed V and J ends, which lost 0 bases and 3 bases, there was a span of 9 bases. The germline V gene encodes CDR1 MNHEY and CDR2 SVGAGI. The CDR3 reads CASSYSQANYEQYF. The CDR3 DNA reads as TGTGCCAGCAGTTACTCACAGGCTAACTACGAGCAGTACTTC.

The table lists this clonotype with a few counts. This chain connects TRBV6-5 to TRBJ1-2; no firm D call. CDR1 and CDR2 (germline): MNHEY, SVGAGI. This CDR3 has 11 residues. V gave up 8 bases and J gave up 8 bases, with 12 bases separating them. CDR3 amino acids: CASRALGGYTF. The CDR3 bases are TGTGCCAGCCGAGCCCTAGGGGGCTACACCTTC.

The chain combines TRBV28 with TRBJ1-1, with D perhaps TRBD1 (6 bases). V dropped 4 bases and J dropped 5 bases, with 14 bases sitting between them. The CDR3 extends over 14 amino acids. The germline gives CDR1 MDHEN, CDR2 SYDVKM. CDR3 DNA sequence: TGTGCCAGCAGTTCCACAGGGTATGGGACTGAAGCTTTCTTT. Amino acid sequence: CASSSTGYGTEAFF. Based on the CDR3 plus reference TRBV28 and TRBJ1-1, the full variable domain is DVKVTQSSRYLVKRTGEKVFLECVQDMDHENMFWYRQDPGLGLRLIYFSYDVKMKEKGDIPEGYSVSREKKERFSLILESASTNQTSMYLCASSSTGYGTEAFFGQGTRLTVV.

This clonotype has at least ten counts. This CDR3 reads CASTVGLAGSTQYF. The CDR3 DNA sequence: TGCGCCAGCACGGTCGGGCTAGCGGGAAGTACGCAGTATTTT. The gene calls are TRBV5-1 and TRBJ2-3; TRBD2 agrees at 9 bases. The CDR3 sequence is 14 residues long. Trimming took 6 bases from V and 8 from J; bases not matched to a gene: 10. CDR1 SGHRS and CDR2 YFSETQ come from the germline V gene.

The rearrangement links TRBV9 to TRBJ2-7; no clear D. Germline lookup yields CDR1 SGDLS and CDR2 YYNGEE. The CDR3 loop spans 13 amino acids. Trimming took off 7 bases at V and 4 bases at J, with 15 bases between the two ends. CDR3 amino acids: CASGNAPFYEQYF. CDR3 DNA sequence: TGTGCCAGCGGGAACGCGCCTTTTTACGAGCAGTACTTC.

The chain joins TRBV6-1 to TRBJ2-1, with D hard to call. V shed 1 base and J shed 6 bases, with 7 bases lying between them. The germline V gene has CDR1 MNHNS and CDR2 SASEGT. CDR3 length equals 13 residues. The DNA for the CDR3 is TGTGCCAGCAGTGAAGGCGGCGTCAATGAGCAGTTCTTC. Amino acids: CASSEGGVNEQFF.

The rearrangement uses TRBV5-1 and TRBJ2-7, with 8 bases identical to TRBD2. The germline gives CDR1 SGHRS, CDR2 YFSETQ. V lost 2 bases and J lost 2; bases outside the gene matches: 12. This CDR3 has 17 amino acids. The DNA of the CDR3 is TGCGCCAGCAGCTTACTGCCATTAGCGGGGACTACCTACGAGCAGTACTTC. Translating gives CASSLLPLAGTTYEQYF.

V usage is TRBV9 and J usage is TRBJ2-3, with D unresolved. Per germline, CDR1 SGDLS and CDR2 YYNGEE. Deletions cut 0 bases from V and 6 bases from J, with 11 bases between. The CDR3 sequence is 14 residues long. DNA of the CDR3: TGTGCCAGCAGCGTAGTTTCTCTCCCGGATACGCAGTATTTT. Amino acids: CASSVVSLPDTQYF. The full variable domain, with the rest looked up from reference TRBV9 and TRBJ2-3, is DSGVTQTPKHLITATGQRVTLRCSPRSGDLSVYWYQQSLDQGLQFLIQYYNGEERAKGNILERFSAQQFPDLHSELNLSSLELGDSALYFCASSVVSLPDTQYFGPGTRLTVL.